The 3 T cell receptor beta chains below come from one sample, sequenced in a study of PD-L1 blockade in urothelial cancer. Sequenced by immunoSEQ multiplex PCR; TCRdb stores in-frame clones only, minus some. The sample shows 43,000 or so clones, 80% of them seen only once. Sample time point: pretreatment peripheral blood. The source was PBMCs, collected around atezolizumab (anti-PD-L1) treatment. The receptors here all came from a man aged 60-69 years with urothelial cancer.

CDR3 protein: CASSQGLGANEKLFF. DNA for the CDR3: TGTGCCAGCAGTCAAGGATTAGGAGCTAATGAAAAACTGTTTTTT. The chain carries TRBV27 and TRBJ1-4; no reliable D call. V was pared by 5 bases and J by 3 bases, with 13 bases between. CDR3 size: 15 residues. Germline loops: CDR1 MNHEY, CDR2 SMNVEV (reference sequence).

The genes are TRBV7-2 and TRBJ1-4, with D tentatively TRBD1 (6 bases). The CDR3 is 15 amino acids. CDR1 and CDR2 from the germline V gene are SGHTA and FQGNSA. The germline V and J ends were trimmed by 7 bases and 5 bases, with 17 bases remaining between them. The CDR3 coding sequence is TGTGCCAGCACCCAGCAAGGGGGACCCAATGAAAAACTGTTTTTT. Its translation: CASTQQGGPNEKLFF.

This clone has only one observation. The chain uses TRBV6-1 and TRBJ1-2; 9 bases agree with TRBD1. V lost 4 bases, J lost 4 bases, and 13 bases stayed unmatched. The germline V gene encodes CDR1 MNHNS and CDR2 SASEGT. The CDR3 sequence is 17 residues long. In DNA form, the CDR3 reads TGTGCCAGCAGTGCGCGGGACAGGGTTACGATGGGCTATGGCTACACCTTC. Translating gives CASSARDRVTMGYGYTF.